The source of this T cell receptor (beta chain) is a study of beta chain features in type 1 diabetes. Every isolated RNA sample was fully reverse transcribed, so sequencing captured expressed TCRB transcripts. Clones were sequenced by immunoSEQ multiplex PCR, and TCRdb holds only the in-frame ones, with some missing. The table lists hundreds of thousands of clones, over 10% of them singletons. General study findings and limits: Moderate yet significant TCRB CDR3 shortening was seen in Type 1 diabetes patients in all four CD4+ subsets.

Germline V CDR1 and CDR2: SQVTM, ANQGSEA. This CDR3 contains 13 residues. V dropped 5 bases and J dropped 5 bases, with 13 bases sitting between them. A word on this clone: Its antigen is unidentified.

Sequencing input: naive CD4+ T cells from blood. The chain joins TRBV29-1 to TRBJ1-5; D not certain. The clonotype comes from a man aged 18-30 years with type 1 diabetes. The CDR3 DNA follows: TGCAGCGTTCTCGGGGAGGTGGATCAGCCCCAGCATTTT. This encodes CSVLGEVDQPQHF.